This T cell receptor (beta chain) was retrieved from a study of shared clonotypes between healthy human individuals. Measured with immunoSEQ multiplex PCR; TCRdb has only the in-frame clones, and not every one. The table has 780,000 or so clones, 55% to 75% seen once. The CDR3 has 16 residues. Trimming cost V 4 bases and J 2 bases; bases outside gene matches: 10. Germline-derived CDR1 and CDR2 are SGDLS and YYNGEE. Material: memory CD4+ T cells sorted from blood. The subset is: CD45RA-negative fraction. The chain employs TRBV9 and TRBJ2-3, with 7 bases identical to TRBD2. This receptor was identified in a woman between 25 and 40 years old in good health. The DNA for the CDR3 is TGTGCCAGCAGCCCTAGAGCGGGAAGGGTCACAGATACGCAGTATTTT. Amino acids: CASSPRAGRVTDTQYF.